What follows are 21 T cell receptor beta chains derived from one specimen sequenced in a study of spatial heterogeneity in lung cancer. Antigen specificity for these receptors is unknown. The study, taken as a whole, reports: Tumor mutation counts were tracked by expanded intratumoral alpha and beta TCR counts.

TCRdb ran MiXCR on the 5' RACE reads and lists one entry per CDR3 protein. The sample includes 7,300 or so distinct CDR3 sequences, around 14% of them seen just once. Time point denoted: sample taken at primary tumor resection. The sequenced sample was lung tumor tissue, obtained at surgery. The receptors come from a female donor with early-stage non-small cell lung cancer.

This clonotype is classed as medium-sized. The chain employs TRBV4-1 and TRBJ1-2; D is unresolved. This CDR3 is 15 amino acids long. Trimming removed 3 bases at V and 6 bases at J, with 17 bases between. Germline V gene sequence: CDR1 MGHRA, CDR2 YSYEKL. The CDR3, as DNA: TGCGCCAGCAGCCACCAAGTTGGGAGAATGGATGGCTACACCTTC. This encodes CASSHQVGRMDGYTF.

This clonotype appeared many times. In DNA, the CDR3 is TGCAGCACCCAATTCAATACAGGTGAAGCTTTCTTT. Translated, it gives CSTQFNTGEAFF. The J gene is TRBJ1-1, the V gene TRBV29-1; perhaps TRBD1 as D (5 bases). The CDR3 has 12 residues. In germline, CDR1 is SQVTM, CDR2 ANQGSEA. Trimming stripped 8 bases from V and 7 bases from J, with 17 bases between.

This clonotype was recorded many times. The chain carries TRBV9 and TRBJ2-7; D might be TRBD1 (6 bases). The CDR3 consists of 15 residues. Germline CDR1 SGDLS, CDR2 YYNGEE. The germline V and J ends were trimmed by 2 bases and 2 bases, with 14 bases remaining between them. This chain's CDR3 is CASSVGQGSAYEQYF. In nucleotides, the CDR3 is TGTGCCAGCAGCGTCGGGCAGGGGAGCGCCTACGAGCAGTACTTC.

This clonotype was seen a handful of times. V usage is TRBV20-1 and J usage is TRBJ2-7, with 7 nucleotides matching TRBD2. The CDR3 sequence is 11 residues long. The germline V gene has CDR1 DFQATT and CDR2 SNEGSKA (reference sequence). Losses at the gene ends were 0 bases for V and 9 bases for J; bases not matched to a gene: 2. In nucleotides, the CDR3 is TGCAGTGCTAGAGATGGGAGGGGGCAGTACTTC. The encoded protein is CSARDGRGQYF.

The V gene is TRBV6-1, the J gene TRBJ1-1, with D possibly matching TRBD1 (6 bases). The CDR3 covers 13 residues. Germline CDR1 MNHNS, CDR2 SASEGT. The V gene lost 8 bases and the J gene lost 3 bases, with 13 bases spanning the gap. This CDR3 is CASPKGEYTEAFF. The CDR3 DNA reads TGTGCCAGCCCAAAGGGGGAGTACACTGAAGCTTTCTTT.

In its sample, this clonotype was seen many times. The chain joins TRBV2 to TRBJ2-3, with 9 bases fitting TRBD1. Germline V CDR1 and CDR2: SNHLY, FYNNEI. V was clipped by 8 bases and J by 4 bases; unmatched bases: 7. CDR3 length: 14 residues. The CDR3 region is CASGRQGGPDTQYF. The CDR3, as DNA: TGTGCCAGCGGAAGACAGGGGGGTCCAGATACGCAGTATTTT.

This clonotype was recorded a few times. V and J are TRBV5-6 and TRBJ1-4, with D unresolved. The CDR3 length is 14 residues. The V gene's germline CDR1 is SGHDT and CDR2 YYEEEE. V was clipped by 5 bases and J by 6 bases, with 14 bases between them. As DNA, the CDR3 is TGTGCCAGCAGTTATGTTGGGTTAGATGAAAAACTGTTTTTT. It translates to CASSYVGLDEKLFF. Combining the CDR3 with reference TRBV5-6 and TRBJ1-4 gives the whole variable domain DAGVTQSPTHLIKTRGQQVTLRCSPKSGHDTVSWYQQALGQGPQFIFQYYEEEERQRGNFPDRFSGHQFPNYSSELNVNALLLGDSALYLCASSYVGLDEKLFFGSGTQLSVL.

This clonotype occurred many times. The chain combines TRBV20-1 with TRBJ2-1; TRBD2 matches at 14 bases. The CDR3 has 13 amino acids. The V and J ends lost 5 bases and 7 bases, in that order; junction bases with no gene match: 1. Germline-derived CDR1 and CDR2 are DFQATT and SNEGSKA (reference sequence). CDR3 nucleotide sequence: TGCAGTGCTTGGACTAGCGGGGGGAATGAGCAGTTCTTC. This translates into CSAWTSGGNEQFF.

This clonotype was counted many times. The chain links TRBV7-9 to TRBJ2-6; D is uncertain. This CDR3 has 14 residues. Germline V gives CDR1 SEHNR, CDR2 FQNEAQ (reference sequence). V lost 8 bases to trimming and J lost 0 bases, with 8 bases between them. The CDR3 DNA is TGTGCCAGCGCGGCGGTCTCTGGGGCCAACGTCCTGACTTTC. Protein product: CASAAVSGANVLTF.

This clonotype appeared many times. The chain uses TRBV7-9 and TRBJ2-7; D is unclear. The V gene's germline CDR1 is SEHNR and CDR2 FQNEAQ (reference sequence). V dropped 0 bases and J dropped 4 bases, with 4 bases sitting between them. The CDR3 has 12 residues. This CDR3 reads CASSLAPYEQYF. The CDR3 DNA is TGTGCCAGCAGCTTAGCGCCTTACGAGCAGTACTTC.

This clonotype was detected ten times or more. V is TRBV7-6 and J is TRBJ1-1; D is unclear. Germline CDR1 SGHVS, CDR2 FNYEAQ. CDR3 length: 13 residues. Trimming pared 0 bases from V and 5 bases from J, leaving 7 bases between. CDR3 protein: CASSLARVTEAFF. The DNA of the CDR3 is TGTGCCAGCAGCTTAGCGCGGGTAACTGAAGCTTTCTTT.

In this sample, this clonotype is medium-sized (0.01 to 0.1%). This chain links TRBV11-3 with TRBJ2-1, with D maybe TRBD2 (6 bases). The length of the CDR3 is 13 residues. The germline V and J ends were trimmed by 1 base and 7 bases, with 8 bases remaining between them. The germline V gene encodes CDR1 SGHNT and CDR2 YENEEA. The CDR3 DNA is TGTGCCAGCAGCTTAGGTCGGGGGAATGAGCAGTTCTTC. Protein product: CASSLGRGNEQFF.

By share, this clonotype counts as medium-sized (0.01 to 0.1%). The chain couples TRBV29-1 to TRBJ2-3; 9 bases are a match to TRBD2. Germline CDR1 reads SQVTM; CDR2 reads ANQGSEA. Trimming cost V 4 bases and J 3 bases; bases outside gene matches: 2. CDR3 length equals 13 residues. The CDR3 region is CSVGAGGTDTQYF. The DNA for the CDR3 is TGCAGCGTTGGAGCGGGGGGAACAGATACGCAGTATTTT.

The rearrangement uses TRBV7-3 and TRBJ2-2; D gene unclear. There are 17 residues in the CDR3. Trimming removed 5 bases from V and 5 bases from J, with 21 bases in between. Per germline, CDR1 SGHTA and CDR2 FQGTGA. CDR3 coding DNA: TGTGCCAGCAGCCCCCATGGTAGTAGCCTACGAACCGGGGAGCTGTTTTTT. It translates to CASSPHGSSLRTGELFF.

This clonotype was seen many times. The genes are TRBV20-1 and TRBJ1-1; TRBD1 matches 8 bases. Germline V CDR1 and CDR2: DFQATT, SNEGSKA (reference sequence). The CDR3 consists of 15 residues. V shed 3 bases, J shed 2 bases, and the junction held 8 bases outside the gene matches. This CDR3 is CSASPSRGRNTEAFF. The CDR3 DNA follows: TGCAGTGCTAGCCCGAGCAGGGGGCGAAACACTGAAGCTTTCTTT.

The gene calls are TRBV9 and TRBJ1-3, with 10 nucleotides matching TRBD1. V lost 2 bases and J lost 5; bases outside the gene matches: 16. This CDR3 has 19 amino acids. Per the germline V gene, CDR1 is SGDLS and CDR2 is YYNGEE. The CDR3 sequence is CASSVSGLPGQGIRNTIYF. As DNA, the CDR3 is TGTGCCAGCAGCGTTTCGGGACTCCCGGGACAGGGGATCAGAAACACCATATATTTT.

This clonotype was recorded at least ten times. As DNA, the CDR3 is TGTGCCAGCAGTTTCTTGGGACCCACGACGGAAAAACTGTTTTTT. Amino acid sequence: CASSFLGPTTEKLFF. The chain joins TRBV12-3 or TRBV12-4 to TRBJ1-4, with a tentative D call TRBD1 (5 bases). The CDR3 contains 15 residues. Trimming removed 3 bases from V and 8 bases from J, with 16 bases in between.

The sample holds many counts of this clonotype. The chain couples TRBV6-5 to TRBJ1-2, with 9 bases fitting TRBD1. Germline V gene sequence: CDR1 MNHEY, CDR2 SVGAGI. The ends lost 6 bases at V and 6 bases at J; junction bases unmatched: 5. CDR3 length equals 13 residues. Here the CDR3 reads CASRLQGADGYTF. The CDR3 DNA sequence: TGTGCCAGCAGACTACAGGGGGCGGATGGCTACACCTTC.

This clonotype was observed once. This sequence joins TRBV2 and TRBJ1-1; TRBD1 matches at 9 bases. The CDR3 covers 15 residues. Germline-derived CDR1 and CDR2 are SNHLY and FYNNEI. Germline trimming cut 7 bases from V and 0 bases from J; bases unmatched to any gene: 6. Here the CDR3 DNA reads TGTGCCAGCACCCGGACAGGGGCATTGAACACTGAAGCTTTCTTT. Translating it yields CASTRTGALNTEAFF. Combining the CDR3 with reference TRBV2 and TRBJ1-1 gives the whole variable domain EPEVTQTPSHQVTQMGQEVILRCVPISNHLYFYWYRQILGQKVEFLVSFYNNEISEKSEIFDDQFSVERPDGSNFTLKIRSTKLEDSAMYFCASTRTGALNTEAFFGQGTRLTVV.

The rearrangement uses TRBV10-3 and TRBJ2-5; D not certain. Germline loops: CDR1 ENHRY, CDR2 SYGVKD. This CDR3 is 14 amino acids long. Trimming removed 6 bases at V and 3 bases at J, with 14 bases between. The CDR3 nucleotides are TGTGCCATCAGGATTGGACCGGGCGAAGAGACCCAGTACTTC. It specifies CAIRIGPGEETQYF.

In its sample, this clonotype ranks as medium-sized. The V and J genes are TRBV7-8 and TRBJ1-2; D is unclear. The germline gives CDR1 SGHVS, CDR2 FQNEAQ. The V and J ends lost 4 bases and 4 bases respectively, with 13 bases between them. The CDR3 contains 14 residues. The CDR3 coding sequence is TGTGCCAGCAGCTCGATTAGGCCGCTCTATGGCTACACCTTC. The encoded protein is CASSSIRPLYGYTF.